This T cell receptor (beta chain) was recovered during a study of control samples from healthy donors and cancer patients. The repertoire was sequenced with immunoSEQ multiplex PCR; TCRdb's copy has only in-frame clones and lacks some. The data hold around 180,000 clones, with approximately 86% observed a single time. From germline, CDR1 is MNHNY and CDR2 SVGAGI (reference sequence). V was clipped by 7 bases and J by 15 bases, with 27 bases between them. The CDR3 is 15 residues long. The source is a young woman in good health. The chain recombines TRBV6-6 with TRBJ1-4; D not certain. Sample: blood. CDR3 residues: CASKTGPYAGDNMFF. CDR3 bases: TGTGCCAGCAAAACCGGGCCTTACGCTGGGGATAATATGTTTTTT.